Listed below are T cell receptor beta chains from one sample, sequenced in a study of blood T cell repertoires in COVID-19. Profiled with immunoSEQ multiplex PCR; TCRdb holds only in-frame clones, not every one. Counted here are a few hundred thousand clones, around 85% occurring once; the ten biggest clones make up roughly 2%. The sample comprised PBMCs or T cells enriched from blood (not recorded which). The source is a man aged 25 to 40 who had recovered from COVID-19. Both conserved end residues are part of each CDR3. A D gene is named only where the DNA matches it firmly. Size values are once, few and many counts, or a class for expanded clones, and some rows have none.

>TRBD1|TRBV9|TRBJ2-3|-
CASSAIQGAGTDTQYF
TGTGCCAGCAGCGCAATACAGGGGGCGGGCACAGATACGCAGTATTTT
>TRBD1|TRBV29-1|TRBJ1-1|-
CSALGQGKAEAFF
TGCAGCGCCCTGGGACAGGGGAAAGCTGAAGCTTTCTTT
>-|TRBV19|TRBJ1-2|-
CASSMDLQASGGKGYTF
TGTGCCAGTAGTATGGATTTACAGGCAAGTGGCGGTAAAGGCTACACCTTC
>-|TRBV5-6|TRBJ2-2|-
CASSLDRWSTGELFF
TGTGCCAGCAGCTTGGATAGGTGGAGCACCGGGGAGCTGTTTTTT
>-|TRBV7-8|TRBJ1-5|once
CASSLLSVTIADQPQHF
TGTGCCAGCAGCTTATTGAGTGTGACCATAGCCGATCAGCCCCAGCATTTT
>-|TRBV7-9|TRBJ1-2|-
CASSLGLNYGYTF
TGTGCCAGCAGTCTAGGATTGAACTATGGCTACACCTTC
>TRBD1|TRBV19|TRBJ1-2|-
CASSQDRGQNGYTF
TGTGCCAGTAGCCAGGACAGGGGGCAAAATGGCTACACCTTC
>TRBD1|TRBV29-1|TRBJ2-7|-
CSVLTGVDEQYF
TGCAGCGTTCTAACAGGGGTCGACGAGCAGTACTTC
>-|TRBV5-1|TRBJ1-1|-
CASYDHPGTEAFF
TGCGCCAGCTACGATCATCCGGGGACTGAAGCTTTCTTT
>-|TRBV6-6|TRBJ2-6|-
CASKITGTGANVLTF
TGTGCCAGCAAGATAACAGGGACTGGGGCCAACGTCCTGACTTTC
>-|TRBV7-6|TRBJ1-5|-
CASSLGQGRSNQPQHF
TGTGCCAGCAGCTTAGGTCAGGGGCGCAGCAATCAGCCCCAGCATTTT
>-|TRBV19|TRBJ1-5|-
CASSRGSWSNQPQHF
TGTGCCAGTAGTCGAGGTTCGTGGAGCAATCAGCCCCAGCATTTT
>TRBD2|TRBV3-1/TRBV3-2|TRBJ2-3|-
CASSQAGGAPTDTQYF
TGTGCCAGCAGCCAAGCGGGGGGGGCACCCACAGATACGCAGTATTTT
>TRBD2|TRBV11-1|TRBJ2-3|-
CASSASAGGFTDTQYF
TGTGCCAGCAGCGCCAGCGCGGGGGGGTTCACAGATACGCAGTATTTT
>-|TRBV4-1|TRBJ2-3|few
CASSQGQTASTDTQYF
TGCGCCAGCAGCCAAGGACAGACAGCTAGCACAGATACGCAGTATTTT
>-|TRBV15|TRBJ2-7|-
CATSLRHETYEQYF
TGTGCCACCAGCCTCCGACACGAAACCTACGAGCAGTACTTC
>-|TRBV6-5|TRBJ2-1|-
CARNPAGDGVKWFF
TGTGCCAGGAACCCTGCGGGCGACGGCGTAAAATGGTTCTTC
>-|TRBV12-5|TRBJ1-6|-
CASGLVGAPTPLHF
TGTGCTAGTGGTTTGGTAGGGGCACCTACACCCCTCCACTTT
>-|TRBV27|TRBJ1-1|-
CASSFQWGENTEAFF
TGTGCCAGCAGTTTTCAGTGGGGAGAGAACACTGAAGCTTTCTTT
>-|TRBV25-1|TRBJ1-2|-
CASSEQGRYGYTF
TGTGCCAGCAGTGAACAGGGGCGGTATGGCTACACCTTC
>-|TRBV15|TRBJ1-4|-
CATSRGRLGEKLFF
TGTGCCACCAGCAGAGGTCGACTTGGCGAAAAACTGTTTTTT
>-|TRBV25-1|TRBJ1-6|-
CASSAPGNTNSPLHF
TGTGCCAGCAGTGCCCCGGGGAATACGAATTCACCCCTCCACTTT
>-|TRBV7-8|TRBJ2-1|-
CASSFGPLSGEQFF
TGTGCCAGCAGCTTTGGCCCCCTCTCGGGTGAGCAGTTCTTC
>-|TRBV6-5|TRBJ2-7|-
CASREGPSPSYEQYF
TGTGCCAGCAGGGAGGGCCCTAGCCCCTCCTACGAGCAGTACTTC
>-|TRBV2|TRBJ2-1|few
CASSEALRGLAYNEQFF
TGTGCCAGCAGTGAAGCGCTTCGAGGGCTAGCTTACAATGAGCAGTTCTTC
>TRBD1|TRBV9|TRBJ1-1|-
CASSVDRDTEAFF
TGTGCCAGCAGCGTGGACAGGGACACTGAAGCTTTCTTT
>-|TRBV2|TRBJ1-1|-
CASKMADRRTEAFF
TGTGCCAGCAAAATGGCCGACAGGCGAACTGAAGCTTTCTTT
>-|TRBV30|TRBJ1-1|-
CAWSVRTYEAFF
TGTGCCTGGAGTGTACGGACTTACGAAGCTTTCTTT
>-|TRBV7-8|TRBJ1-5|-
CASSLDFSNQPQHF
TGTGCCAGCAGCCTGGACTTTAGCAATCAGCCCCAGCATTTT
>-|TRBV18|TRBJ1-6|once
CASSPPEGRGTPLHF
TGTGCCAGCTCACCACCGGAGGGAAGGGGCACACCCCTCCACTTT
>-|TRBV4-3|TRBJ2-3|-
CASSQETSDTQYF
TGCGCCAGCAGCCAAGAAACATCAGATACGCAGTATTTT
>-|TRBV3-1/TRBV3-2|TRBJ1-5|-
CASSVGQGYQPQHF
TGTGCCAGCAGCGTTGGGCAGGGCTATCAGCCCCAGCATTTT
>-|TRBV25-1|TRBJ1-2|-
CASSVGRSLGYTF
TGTGCCAGCAGTGTCGGGAGGTCCTTGGGCTACACCTTC
>TRBD1|TRBV18|TRBJ1-2|-
CASSPGTVYGYTF
TGTGCCAGCTCTCCAGGGACAGTCTATGGCTACACCTTC
>TRBD1|TRBV6-5|TRBJ1-2|-
CASRGQGAPAGYTF
TGTGCCAGCAGGGGACAGGGGGCGCCTGCTGGCTACACCTTC